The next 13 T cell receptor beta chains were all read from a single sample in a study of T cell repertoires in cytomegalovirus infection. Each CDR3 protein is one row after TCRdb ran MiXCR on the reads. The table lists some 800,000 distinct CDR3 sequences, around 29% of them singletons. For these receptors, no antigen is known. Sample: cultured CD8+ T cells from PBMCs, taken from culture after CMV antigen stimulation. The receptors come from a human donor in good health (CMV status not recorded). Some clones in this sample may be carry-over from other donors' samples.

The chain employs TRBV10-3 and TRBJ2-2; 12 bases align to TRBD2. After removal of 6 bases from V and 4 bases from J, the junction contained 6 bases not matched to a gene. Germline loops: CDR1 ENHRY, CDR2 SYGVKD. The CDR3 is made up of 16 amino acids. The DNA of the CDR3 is TGTGCCATCAGGGCCGGGACTAGCGGGCCCACCGGGGAGCTGTTTTTT. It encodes CAIRAGTSGPTGELFF.

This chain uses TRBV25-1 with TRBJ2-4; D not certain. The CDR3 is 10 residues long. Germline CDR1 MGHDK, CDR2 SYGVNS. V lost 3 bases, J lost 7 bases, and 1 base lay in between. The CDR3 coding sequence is TGTGCCAGCAGTGACAACATTCAGTACTTC. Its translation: CASSDNIQYF.

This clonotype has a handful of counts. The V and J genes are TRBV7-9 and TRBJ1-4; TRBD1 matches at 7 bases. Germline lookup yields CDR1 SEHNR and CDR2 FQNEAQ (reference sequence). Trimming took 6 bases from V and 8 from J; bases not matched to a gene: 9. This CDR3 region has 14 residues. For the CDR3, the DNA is TGTGCCAGCAGAGGAGGGGGCGCCTTGGAAAAACTGTTTTTT. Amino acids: CASRGGGALEKLFF.

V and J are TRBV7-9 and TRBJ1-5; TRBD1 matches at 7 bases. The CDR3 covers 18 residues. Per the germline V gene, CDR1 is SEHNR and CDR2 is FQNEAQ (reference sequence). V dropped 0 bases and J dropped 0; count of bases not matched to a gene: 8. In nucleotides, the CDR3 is TGTGCCAGCAGCTTAGCCTCGGACAGGATCTATAGCAATCAGCCCCAGCATTTT. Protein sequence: CASSLASDRIYSNQPQHF.

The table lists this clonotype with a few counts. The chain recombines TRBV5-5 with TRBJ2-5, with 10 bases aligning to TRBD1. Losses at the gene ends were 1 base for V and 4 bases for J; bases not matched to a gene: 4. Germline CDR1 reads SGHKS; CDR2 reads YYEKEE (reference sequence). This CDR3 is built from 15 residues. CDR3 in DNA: TGTGCCAGCAGCTTGTCGACAGGGGGCTTAGAGACCCAGTACTTC. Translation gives CASSLSTGGLETQYF.

The chain's CDR3 is CASSPASNYGYTF. The DNA for the CDR3 is TGTGCCAGTTCGCCGGCCTCCAACTATGGCTACACCTTC. The genes are TRBV19 and TRBJ1-2; no reliable D call. This CDR3 is 13 amino acids long. Trimming pared 8 bases from V and 2 bases from J, leaving 12 bases between. The germline V gene has CDR1 LNHDA and CDR2 SQIVND (reference sequence).

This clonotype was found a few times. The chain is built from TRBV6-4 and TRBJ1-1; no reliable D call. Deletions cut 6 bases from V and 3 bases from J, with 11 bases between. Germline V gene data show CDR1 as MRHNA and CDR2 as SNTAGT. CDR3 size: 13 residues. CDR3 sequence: CASRGPGYTEAFF. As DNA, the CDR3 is TGTGCCAGCAGGGGCCCTGGGTACACTGAAGCTTTCTTT.

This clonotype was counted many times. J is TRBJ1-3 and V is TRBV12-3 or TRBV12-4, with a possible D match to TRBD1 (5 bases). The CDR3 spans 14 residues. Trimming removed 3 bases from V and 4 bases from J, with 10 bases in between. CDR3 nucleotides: TGTGCCAGCAGTTTGTGGGACGACGGAAACACCATATATTTT. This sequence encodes CASSLWDDGNTIYF.

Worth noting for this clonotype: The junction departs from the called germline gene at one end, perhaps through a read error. The chain's CDR3 is CASRPRSYELYF. CDR3 nucleotide sequence: TGTGCCAGCAGGCCGAGGAGCTACGAGCTGTACTTC. The chain couples TRBV12-3 or TRBV12-4 to TRBJ2-7; D unclear. CDR3 length: 12 amino acids.

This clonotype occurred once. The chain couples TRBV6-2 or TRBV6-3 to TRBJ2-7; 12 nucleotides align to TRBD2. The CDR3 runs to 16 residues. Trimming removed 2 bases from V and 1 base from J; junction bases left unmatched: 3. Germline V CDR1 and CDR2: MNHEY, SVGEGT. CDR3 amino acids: CASSYETSGGSYEQYF. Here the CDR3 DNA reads TGTGCCAGCAGTTACGAGACTAGCGGGGGATCCTACGAGCAGTACTTC.

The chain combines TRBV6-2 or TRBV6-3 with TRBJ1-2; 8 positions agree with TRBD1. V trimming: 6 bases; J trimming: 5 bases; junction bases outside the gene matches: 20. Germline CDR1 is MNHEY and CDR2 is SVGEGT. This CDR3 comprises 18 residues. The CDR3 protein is CASSNSGTGHLYMYGYTF. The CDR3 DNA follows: TGTGCCAGCAGCAATTCCGGGACAGGACACCTCTATATGTATGGCTACACCTTC.

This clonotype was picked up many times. CDR3 amino acids: CASRPGQQETQYF. As DNA, the CDR3 is TGTGCCAGCAGGCCCGGACAGCAAGAGACCCAGTACTTC. The V and J genes are TRBV7-9 and TRBJ2-5, with D possibly being TRBD1 (6 bases). The CDR3 loop spans 13 amino acids. V was clipped by 6 bases and J by 2 bases, with 10 bases between them. Looked up from germline, CDR1 is SEHNR and CDR2 is FQNEAQ (reference sequence).

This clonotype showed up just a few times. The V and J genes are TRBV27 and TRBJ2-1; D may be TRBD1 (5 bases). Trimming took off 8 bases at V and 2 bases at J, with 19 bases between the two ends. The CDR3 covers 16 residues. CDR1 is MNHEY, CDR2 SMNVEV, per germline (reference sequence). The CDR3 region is CASGLFWGQTYNEQFF. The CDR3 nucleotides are TGTGCCAGCGGATTATTTTGGGGCCAGACCTACAATGAGCAGTTCTTC.